The 13 T cell receptor beta chains below come from one sample, sequenced in a study of shared clonotypes between healthy human individuals. The naive CD8 population came from CD45RO-negative cells selected for CCR7, without terminally differentiated effector memory CD45RA+ cells. Libraries were prepared by immunoSEQ multiplex PCR; TCRdb keeps only in-frame clonotypes and omits some of them. The sample lists roughly 2,000,000 clones, around 95% seen once, with roughly 1.7% in the top ten. Sequencing input: naive CD8+ T cells from PBMCs. All receptors come from a man aged 18 to 35 in good health. Some clones in this sample may be carry-over from other donors' samples.

The chain uses TRBV27 and TRBJ1-5; D is perhaps TRBD1 (5 bases). Germline values: CDR1 MNHEY, CDR2 SMNVEV (reference sequence). The V end lost 6 bases, the J end lost 1 base, and 13 bases lay between the germline ends. The CDR3 is made up of 15 amino acids. The CDR3 nucleotides read TGTGCCAGCAGCTTGACCAAGGGGAGCAATCAGCCCCAGCATTTT. Amino acid sequence: CASSLTKGSNQPQHF.

The gene calls are TRBV7-8 and TRBJ1-5, with 7 bases that match TRBD1. The CDR3 is 15 amino acids. V lost 5 bases and J lost 0; bases outside the gene matches: 4. Germline CDR1 and CDR2: SGHVS and FQNEAQ. This CDR3 is CASSGGQYSNQPQHF. The CDR3 DNA follows: TGTGCCAGCAGCGGGGGACAGTATAGCAATCAGCCCCAGCATTTT.

This clone was found a few times. Other DNA sequences within the sample encode an identical CDR3. This chain connects TRBV6-5 to TRBJ1-1; D is unclear. CDR3 length equals 12 residues. Germline V lookup: CDR1 MNHEY, CDR2 SVGAGI. The V gene lost 2 bases and the J gene lost 7 bases, with 8 bases spanning the gap. The chain's CDR3 is CASSYRGSEAFF. In nucleotides, the CDR3 is TGTGCCAGCAGTTACCGGGGAAGTGAAGCTTTCTTT.

The chain recombines TRBV6-5 with TRBJ2-7, with D tentatively TRBD1 or TRBD2 (5 bases each). The length of the CDR3 is 15 residues. The V end was cut by 4 bases, the J end by 6 bases, with 19 bases between. Germline CDR1 is MNHEY and CDR2 is SVGAGI. The DNA for the CDR3 is TGTGCCAGCAGTTCGACGGGGCCCGGGGCCGCCGAGCAGTACTTC. Residues: CASSSTGPGAAEQYF.

The chain has TRBV5-1 and TRBJ2-3; D is perhaps TRBD2 (5 bases). V was pared by 3 bases and J by 4 bases, with 12 bases between. The CDR3 is 14 residues long. Germline V CDR1 and CDR2: SGHRS, YFSETQ. For the CDR3, the DNA is TGCGCCAGCAGCTCGGACTGGTTCCCAGATACGCAGTATTTT. Protein: CASSSDWFPDTQYF.

V usage is TRBV28 and J usage is TRBJ2-7; either TRBD1 or TRBD2 may fit D (5 bases each). V dropped 2 bases and J dropped 6 bases, with 11 bases sitting between them. The CDR3 totals 13 residues. Germline V gene lookup returns CDR1 MDHEN and CDR2 SYDVKM. The CDR3 bases are TGTGCCAGCAGTTTACAGGGACCCAGCGAGCAGTACTTC. Translation gives CASSLQGPSEQYF.

The genes are TRBV15 and TRBJ2-7; TRBD2 is a possible D gene (5 bases). This CDR3 has 17 residues. CDR1 is LNHNV and CDR2 is YYDKDF in the germline V gene (reference sequence). Trimming removed 3 bases from V and 5 bases from J, with 23 bases in between. This CDR3 is CATSRGGRSGSLDEQYF. The CDR3 region has the DNA TGTGCCACCAGCAGGGGTGGTAGAAGTGGGAGTCTGGACGAGCAGTACTTC.

The chain links TRBV28 to TRBJ2-1; 11 bases map to TRBD2. The trim removed 6 bases at V and 0 bases at J, leaving 4 bases unmatched. This CDR3 is built from 16 residues. CDR1 and CDR2 from the germline V gene are MDHEN and SYDVKM. CDR3 sequence reads: CASSLTSGSSYNEQFF. CDR3 DNA sequence: TGTGCCAGCAGCTTAACTAGCGGGAGCTCCTACAATGAGCAGTTCTTC.

The chain is built from TRBV4-3 and TRBJ1-1; D is unresolved. Trimming removed 0 bases from V and 5 bases from J, with 16 bases in between. Germline CDR1 reads LGHNA; CDR2 reads YSLEER. The CDR3 totals 16 residues. The CDR3 sequence is CASSQDFRAQGTEAFF. CDR3 DNA: TGCGCCAGCAGCCAAGATTTTAGGGCTCAAGGGACTGAAGCTTTCTTT.

For this clone: A junction end diverges from the germline sequence, so it may reflect a read error. The chain carries TRBV2 and TRBJ2-7; 7 bases match TRBD2. Germline CDR1 reads SNHLY; CDR2 reads FYNNEI. The CDR3 extends over 15 amino acids. The CDR3 here is CASSEVGLNFIPAIF. CDR3 bases: TGTGCCAGCAGTGAAGTGGGACTAAACTTCATCCCCGCCATCTTC.

The chain is built from TRBV28 and TRBJ2-3, with 11 nucleotides matching TRBD2. CDR1 is MDHEN, CDR2 SYDVKM, per germline. Losses at the gene ends were 6 bases for V and 4 bases for J; bases not matched to a gene: 6. The CDR3 contains 15 residues. The CDR3 sequence: CASRASGGLPDTQYF. Here the CDR3 DNA reads TGTGCCAGCAGGGCTAGCGGGGGGTTGCCAGATACGCAGTATTTT.

V usage is TRBV5-8 and J usage is TRBJ2-5; the D is unclear. This CDR3 comprises 14 residues. Trimming stripped 4 bases from V and 2 bases from J, with 12 bases between. Germline lookup yields CDR1 SGHTS and CDR2 YDEGEE. CDR3 in DNA: TGTGCCAGCAGCCCTCACAGTAGACAAGAGACCCAGTACTTC. This gives the protein CASSPHSRQETQYF.

The CDR3 reads CASRPTGRAGGYTF. CDR3 bases: TGTGCAAGTCGCCCCACGGGTCGGGCAGGCGGCTACACCTTC. This chain uses TRBV12-2 with TRBJ1-2. TRBV12-2 represents a pseudogene. The CDR3 has 14 amino acids.